The 28 T cell receptor beta chains below all came from one sample that was sequenced in a study of regulatory T cells in long-lasting Graves disease. Time point here: persistent/refractory GD, antithyroid drugs over 5 years with positive TRAb. The authors made the TCR library using RNA they extracted from PBMCs. Investigators prepared the TCR beta libraries by applying iRepertoire HTBI primers and Arm-PCR of CDR3 regions. TCRdb reanalysed the multiplex PCR reads using MiXCR and keeps one entry per CDR3 protein. Of hundreds of thousands of distinct CDR3 sequences detected, roughly 20% appear once; the ten largest clones hold about 7.8%. The input for sequencing was peripheral blood mononuclear cells (PBMCs), taken when the disease was refractory, from a patient treated with antithyroid drugs. The receptors derive from a female donor with Graves disease.

V usage is TRBV25-1 and J usage is TRBJ1-2, with a possible D match to TRBD1 (6 bases). The CDR3 extends over 12 amino acids. V lost 1 base and J 8 bases, leaving 8 bases between the germline ends. CDR1 is MGHDK and CDR2 is SYGVNS in the germline V gene. The CDR3 DNA reads TGTGCCAGCAGTGAATTCCAGGGGGGCTACACCTTC. Translating it yields CASSEFQGGYTF.

The chain recombines TRBV7-2 with TRBJ1-5, with 8 positions matching TRBD1. The germline V gene encodes CDR1 SGHTA and CDR2 FQGNSA. Trimming cost V 4 bases and J 7 bases; bases outside gene matches: 3. The CDR3 sequence is 13 residues long. This chain's CDR3 is CASSYDRGQPQHF. CDR3 sequence (DNA): TGTGCCAGCAGCTACGACAGGGGCCAGCCCCAGCATTTT.

The chain employs TRBV30 and TRBJ1-3, with no clear D. Trimming removed 1 base from V and 9 bases from J, with 10 bases in between. Germline CDR1 reads GTSNPN; CDR2 reads SVGIG (reference sequence). This CDR3 is 12 amino acids long. The CDR3 nucleotides read TGTGCCTGGAGTGGAGCGGTGGCCACCATATATTTT. Encoded protein: CAWSGAVATIYF.

The CDR3: CALSTGYGYTF. Here the CDR3 DNA reads TGTGCCTTATCGACGGGCTATGGCTACACCTTC. The chain carries TRBV6-1 and TRBJ1-2; D unresolved. The germline V gene has CDR1 MNHNS and CDR2 SASEGT. The CDR3 has 11 residues. Trimming removed 11 bases from V and 4 bases from J, with 11 bases in between.

In this sample, this clonotype turned up a few times. The gene calls are TRBV7-9 and TRBJ2-4, with a possible D match to TRBD1 (6 bases). Trimming left V 0 bases short and J 5 bases short, with 11 bases between. Germline CDR1 is SEHNR and CDR2 is FQNEAQ (reference sequence). The CDR3 runs 15 residues. Here the CDR3 reads CASSLAQGHENIQYF. CDR3 sequence (DNA): TGTGCCAGCAGCTTAGCTCAGGGGCACGAAAACATTCAGTACTTC.

The chain uses TRBV10-2 and TRBJ2-3; D is uncertain. Germline CDR1 WSHSY, CDR2 SAAADI. There are 14 residues in the CDR3. V was pared by 3 bases and J by 2 bases, with 9 bases between. The CDR3 coding sequence is TGCGCCAGCAGTGATAAGGCCAACACAGATACGCAGTATTTT. It translates to CASSDKANTDTQYF.

The chain combines TRBV5-1 with TRBJ2-1; D is unresolved. Trimming removed 0 bases at V and 1 base at J, with 8 bases between. The CDR3 is 15 amino acids. Germline assignment: CDR1 SGHRS and CDR2 YFSETQ. The CDR3 sequence is CASSLGGHSYNEQFF. In nucleotides, the CDR3 is TGCGCCAGCAGCTTGGGGGGTCATTCCTACAATGAGCAGTTCTTC.

This clonotype was counted ten times or more. The chain employs TRBV28 and TRBJ2-7; D could derive from TRBD1 or TRBD2 (5 bases each). V shed 8 bases and J shed 0 bases, with 11 bases lying between them. Looked up from germline, CDR1 is MDHEN and CDR2 is SYDVKM. The CDR3 runs to 13 residues. As DNA, the CDR3 is TGTGCCAGCGGGGACGGAGGCTCCTACGAGCAGTACTTC. The encoded protein is CASGDGGSYEQYF.

This clonotype turned up a few times. The J gene is TRBJ2-5, the V gene TRBV9; 8 bases match TRBD1. J was trimmed by 5 bases and V by 1 base; bases with no gene match: 7. The CDR3 is 15 residues long. Germline V CDR1 and CDR2: SGDLS, YYNGEE. The CDR3 spells CASSVRGQGEETQYF. In nucleotides, the CDR3 is TGTGCCAGCAGCGTACGTGGACAGGGAGAGGAGACCCAGTACTTC.

This clonotype was found many times. The rearrangement joins TRBV28 to TRBJ2-7; 7 bases match TRBD1. CDR3 length: 16 residues. The J segment lost 2 bases and the V segment lost 4 bases, leaving 11 bases of the junction unmatched. Germline CDR1 is MDHEN and CDR2 is SYDVKM. CDR3 protein: CASSSADGQGAYEQYF. DNA for the CDR3: TGTGCCAGCAGTTCGGCCGATGGCCAGGGGGCCTACGAGCAGTACTTC.

In this sample, this clonotype turned up once. The rearrangement links TRBV2 to TRBJ2-1; TRBD2 agrees at 7 bases. The CDR3 contains 15 residues. The trim removed 4 bases at V and 7 bases at J, leaving 10 bases unmatched. The germline V gene has CDR1 SNHLY and CDR2 FYNNEI. The CDR3 coding sequence is TGTGCCAGCAGTGCCCGCGGGAGTGGAGGTAATGAGCAGTTCTTC. Translation: CASSARGSGGNEQFF.

The table lists this clonotype with a few counts. The chain carries TRBV29-1 and TRBJ2-7; perhaps D is TRBD1 or TRBD2 (6 bases each). The V and J ends lost 5 bases and 2 bases respectively, with 19 bases between them. Germline assignment: CDR1 SQVTM and CDR2 ANQGSEA. The CDR3 spans 15 residues. The CDR3 loop reads CSVPKGGQLPYEQYF. DNA for the CDR3: TGCAGCGTTCCAAAGGGAGGACAGCTACCCTACGAGCAGTACTTC.

At least ten counts were recorded for this clonotype. The J gene is TRBJ2-7, the V gene TRBV11-2; D remains unclear. V lost 6 bases and J 0 bases, leaving 9 bases between the germline ends. The CDR3 is 13 amino acids. Germline CDR1 SGHAT, CDR2 FQNNGV. CDR3 region: CASSLTASYEQYF. CDR3 DNA: TGTGCCAGCAGTCTGACTGCCTCCTACGAGCAGTACTTC.

The chain couples TRBV27 to TRBJ2-7; 8 bases are a match to TRBD2. The CDR3 covers 14 residues. Trimming took 5 bases from V and 3 from J; bases not matched to a gene: 6. In germline, CDR1 is MNHEY, CDR2 SMNVEV (reference sequence). CDR3 DNA sequence: TGTGCCAGCAGTCATAGCGGGGCCGTCTACGAGCAGTACTTC. It codes for CASSHSGAVYEQYF.

As to this clonotype: Being one base from a much bigger clone, this may be a read error. This chain connects TRBV3-1 to TRBJ1-1; no firm D call. Trimming took 2 bases from V and 1 from J, leaving 8 bases between them. CDR3 length: 14 residues. The germline gives CDR1 LGHDT, CDR2 YNNKEL (reference sequence). The CDR3 nucleotides are TGTGCCAGCAGCCAATCAGTCACGAACACTGAAGCTTTCTTT. It yields the protein CASSQSVTNTEAFF.

This clonotype was seen repeatedly, ten times or more. This chain links TRBV11-2 with TRBJ1-1; D is unclear. Germline V gene data show CDR1 as SGHAT and CDR2 as FQNNGV. The CDR3 is 14 residues long. Trimming removed 2 bases from V and 3 bases from J, with 10 bases in between. For the CDR3, the DNA is TGTGCCAGCAGCTTAATCTGGGGTGACACTGAAGCTTTCTTT. It encodes CASSLIWGDTEAFF.

The V call is TRBV19, the J call TRBJ2-2; 7 bases line up with TRBD1. V lost 3 bases to trimming and J lost 4 bases; unmatched junction nucleotides: 5. Germline-derived CDR1 and CDR2 are LNHDA and SQIVND (reference sequence). The CDR3 runs to 15 residues. Here the CDR3 DNA reads TGTGCCAGTAGTATGGGGACAGCGTTCACCGGGGAGCTGTTTTTT. Its protein is CASSMGTAFTGELFF. Filled out from reference TRBV19 and TRBJ2-2, the complete variable domain reads DGGITQSPKYLFRKEGQNVTLSCEQNLNHDAMYWYRQDPGQGLRLIYYSQIVNDFQKGDIAEGYSVSREKKESFPLTVTSAQKNPTAFYLCASSMGTAFTGELFFGEGSRLTVL.

In this sample, this clonotype turned up many times. The chain uses TRBV2 and TRBJ1-5; D might be TRBD1 (5 bases). Trimming pared 8 bases from V and 7 bases from J, leaving 18 bases between. The length of the CDR3 is 14 residues. Germline CDR1 SNHLY, CDR2 FYNNEI. CDR3 protein: CASLRDQSGQPQHF. The CDR3 nucleotides read TGTGCCAGCCTCCGGGACCAGTCGGGCCAGCCCCAGCATTTT.

Regarding this clonotype: This likely stems from a read error, as it lies one base from a far larger clone. The chain has TRBV5-1 and TRBJ2-7, with 10 bases fitting TRBD2. Trimming cost V 1 base and J 7 bases; bases outside gene matches: 14. The CDR3 loop spans 17 amino acids. Germline V gene sequence: CDR1 SGHRS, CDR2 YFSETQ. The CDR3 nucleotides read TGCGCCAGCAGCTTGAATCCTAGCGGGAGTGCCACATATGAGCAGTACTTC. Protein product: CASSLNPSGSATYEQYF.

This clonotype occurred many times. The rearrangement links TRBV12-3 or TRBV12-4 to TRBJ2-7, with 9 bases matching TRBD2. The CDR3 loop spans 15 amino acids. V was clipped by 5 bases and J by 6 bases; unmatched bases: 11. CDR3 in DNA: TGTGCCAGCAGTCTCCGGCTAGCGGGAAAAGGCGAGCAGTACTTC. Its protein product is CASSLRLAGKGEQYF.

The V gene is TRBV14, the J gene TRBJ1-6; D gene unclear. The CDR3 runs to 14 residues. V was clipped by 0 bases and J by 10 bases, with 10 bases between them. CDR1 is SGHDN and CDR2 is FVKESK in the germline V gene. CDR3 residues: CASSQEAHGSPLHF. Written as DNA, the CDR3 is TGTGCCAGCAGCCAAGAGGCACATGGATCACCCCTCCACTTT.

This clonotype was seen many times. This rearrangement joins TRBV6-1 to TRBJ2-5; no clear D gene. Germline V gene lookup returns CDR1 MNHNS and CDR2 SASEGT. Trimming shortened V by 7 bases and J by 2 bases, and 32 bases separated the two germline ends. This CDR3 has 20 residues. CDR3 sequence reads: CASNPRGVGWAGETQETQYF. The CDR3 DNA reads TGTGCCAGCAACCCTAGAGGTGTCGGGTGGGCAGGAGAAACTCAAGAGACCCAGTACTTC.

This clonotype occurred many times. The genes are TRBV27 and TRBJ1-6; D unresolved. Germline V gene lookup returns CDR1 MNHEY and CDR2 SMNVEV (reference sequence). The CDR3 is 14 amino acids. V gave up 5 bases and J gave up 13 bases, with 18 bases separating them. This CDR3 reads CASSLLPNLEPLHF. CDR3 in DNA: TGTGCCAGCAGTCTCCTGCCCAACCTGGAGCCCCTCCACTTT.

This rearrangement joins TRBV25-1 to TRBJ1-1; 7 nucleotides line up with TRBD1. V shed 6 bases and J 6 bases; nucleotides not matched to a gene: 7. Looked up from germline, CDR1 is MGHDK and CDR2 is SYGVNS. This CDR3 comprises 13 residues. The CDR3 loop reads CASSGTVGSEAFF. In DNA, the CDR3 is TGTGCCAGCAGCGGGACAGTTGGGTCTGAAGCTTTCTTT.

Turning to this clonotype: With a much larger clone just one base away, this may be a read error. The V call is TRBV12-3 or TRBV12-4, the J call TRBJ1-2; D remains unclear. This CDR3 is built from 11 residues. V was pared by 6 bases and J by 8 bases, with 10 bases between. CDR3 protein: CASSPTEGYTF. The DNA of the CDR3 is TGTGCCAGCAGCCCTACGGAGGGCTACACCTTC.

J is TRBJ2-4 and V is TRBV5-4, with 7 bases aligning to TRBD1. Germline V gene sequence: CDR1 SGHNT, CDR2 YYREEE (reference sequence). Unmatched junction bases numbered 19, after V lost 4 bases and J lost 6 bases. The length of the CDR3 is 18 residues. CDR3 in amino acids: CASSREGTVGGRRNIQYF. The CDR3 region has the DNA TGTGCCAGCAGCCGAGAAGGGACAGTGGGCGGTAGGAGAAACATTCAGTACTTC.

The CDR3 sequence is CASSFTPTSVGELFF. The CDR3 coding sequence is TGCGCCAGCAGCTTCACCCCAACTAGCGTCGGGGAGCTGTTTTTT. The chain joins TRBV5-1 to TRBJ2-2, with 7 bases fitting TRBD2. The CDR3 is 15 amino acids. The germline CDR1 and CDR2 sequences are SGHRS and YFSETQ. Trimming cost V 2 bases and J 7 bases; bases outside gene matches: 8.

Only a few counts were recorded for this clonotype. The chain is built from TRBV10-3 and TRBJ2-5, with unresolved D. Trimming cost V 0 bases and J 5 bases, with 10 bases left between them. This CDR3 spans 14 amino acids. Germline V lookup: CDR1 ENHRY, CDR2 SYGVKD. The CDR3 sequence: CAISESNVRETQYF. For the CDR3, the DNA is TGTGCCATCAGTGAGTCTAATGTACGGGAGACCCAGTACTTC.